Following are 8 T cell receptor beta chains from one sample sequenced in a study of blood T cells in healthy people across ages. Combining a sample-barcoded 5' primer with a J-beta primer mix, a second PCR ran for about 7 to 12 cycles. MiXCR, run by TCRdb on the 5' RACE reads, gives a single entry per CDR3 protein. The data contain about 290,000 distinct CDR3 sequences, 25% to 30% of them seen just once; the ten biggest clones take up approximately 30%. The source material was blood. These receptors were collected from a woman aged 70 to 79 in good health.

This clonotype was observed once. The rearrangement links TRBV18 to TRBJ1-5, with a possible D match to TRBD1 (6 bases). Trimming removed 8 bases at V and 5 bases at J, with 13 bases between. The CDR3 is 13 residues long. The germline gives CDR1 KGHSH, CDR2 LQKENI. The CDR3 coding sequence is TGTGCCAGCGGGGGGGGCCGGGATCAGCCCCAGCATTTT. Translation gives CASGGGRDQPQHF.

This clonotype was detected only a few times. The rearrangement links TRBV3-1 to TRBJ1-6; D ambiguous. Per the germline V gene, CDR1 is LGHDT and CDR2 is YNNKEL (reference sequence). The CDR3 runs 13 residues. Trimming cost V 4 bases and J 8 bases, with 9 bases left between them. The CDR3 DNA sequence: TGTGCCAGCAGCCGATCGCGGGATTCACCCCTCCACTTT. This translates into CASSRSRDSPLHF.

This clonotype appeared many times. The V gene is TRBV20-1, the J gene TRBJ2-7; D is unclear. The V end lost 1 base, the J end lost 1 base, and 17 bases lay between the germline ends. The CDR3 is made up of 16 amino acids. Germline CDR1 is DFQATT and CDR2 is SNEGSKA (reference sequence). CDR3 coding DNA: TGCAGTGCTAGAGTGAGTAGCACTCTTAGTTCCTACGAGCAGTACTTC. Translating it yields CSARVSSTLSSYEQYF.

With regard to this clonotype: At one end, the junction sequence differs from germline, possibly due to a read error. V usage is TRBV20-1 and J usage is TRBJ2-5, with 7 bases lining up with TRBD1. CDR1 and CDR2 from the germline V gene are DFQATT and SNEGSKA (reference sequence). The CDR3 runs 13 residues. The CDR3 sequence is CSAGRGFQDTQYF. The CDR3 coding sequence is TGCAGTGCTGGCAGGGGGTTTCAAGATACCCAGTACTTC.

J is TRBJ2-5 and V is TRBV29-1, with D hard to call. The germline V and J ends were trimmed by 3 bases and 4 bases, with 12 bases remaining between them. The CDR3 loop spans 13 amino acids. The V gene's germline CDR1 is SQVTM and CDR2 ANQGSEA. The CDR3 here is CSVEVGVRETQYF. CDR3 DNA: TGCAGCGTTGAGGTTGGGGTGCGAGAGACCCAGTACTTC.

This clonotype has a handful of counts. The chain carries TRBV7-2 and TRBJ1-5; D possibly corresponds to TRBD1 (6 bases). Germline V gene sequence: CDR1 SGHTA, CDR2 FQGNSA. The V end was cut by 5 bases, the J end by 7 bases, with 18 bases between. The CDR3 has 15 amino acids. CDR3 sequence (DNA): TGTGCCAGCAGCCTTGTTCGGGGGCGGGAGCAGCCCCAGCATTTT. Translated: CASSLVRGREQPQHF.

V is TRBV20-1 and J is TRBJ2-1; TRBD2 agrees at 12 bases. Germline lookup yields CDR1 DFQATT and CDR2 SNEGSKA (reference sequence). The CDR3 length is 16 residues. Trimming removed 3 bases from V and 7 bases from J; junction bases left unmatched: 10. The CDR3 loop is CSARGQTSGRINEQFF. In nucleotides, the CDR3 is TGCAGTGCTAGGGGTCAGACTAGCGGGAGAATAAATGAGCAGTTCTTC.

This clonotype was seen only a few times. This chain links TRBV5-1 with TRBJ2-2, with 9 bases matching TRBD2. The CDR3 runs 15 residues. With V trimmed by 4 bases and J by 5 bases, 6 bases remained unmatched. Germline lookup yields CDR1 SGHRS and CDR2 YFSETQ. The CDR3 DNA reads as TGCGCCAGCAGCCCCGGCGGGAGGGTTACCGGGGAGCTGTTTTTT. Its translation is CASSPGGRVTGELFF. The whole variable domain, filled in from reference TRBV5-1 and TRBJ2-2, reads KAGVTQTPRYLIKTRGQQVTLSCSPISGHRSVSWYQQTPGQGLQFLFEYFSETQRNKGNFPGRFSGRQFSNSRSEMNVSTLELGDSALYLCASSPGGRVTGELFFGEGSRLTVL.